Sequencing of this T cell receptor beta chain was carried out in a study of cytomegalovirus exposure and HLA in healthy donors. General study results and limits: Clonal expansion, a later analysis showed, was greater in HLA-associated TCR beta chains than in equally common others. It was approximately 170 TCR beta chains that were listed as cytomegalovirus-associated.

After removal of 5 bases from V and 0 bases from J, the junction contained 3 bases not matched to a gene. The CDR3 is 14 amino acids. CDR1 SGHRS and CDR2 YFSETQ come from the germline V gene. This PCR relied on a set of 60 Vbeta primers and 13 Jbeta primers. The table came from immunoSEQ multiplex PCR; TCRdb's copy has only in-frame clones and leaves some out. The sample has about 43,000 clones, roughly half seen once. To note about this clone: Antigen unknown.

The chain joins TRBV5-1 to TRBJ2-3; TRBD1 agrees at 7 bases. The sample taken for sequencing was PBMCs. The sequence was obtained from a man aged 60 to 69 in good health and CMV-seronegative. This CDR3 reads CASSGTASTDTQYF. The CDR3, as DNA: TGCGCCAGCAGTGGGACAGCCAGCACAGATACGCAGTATTTT.